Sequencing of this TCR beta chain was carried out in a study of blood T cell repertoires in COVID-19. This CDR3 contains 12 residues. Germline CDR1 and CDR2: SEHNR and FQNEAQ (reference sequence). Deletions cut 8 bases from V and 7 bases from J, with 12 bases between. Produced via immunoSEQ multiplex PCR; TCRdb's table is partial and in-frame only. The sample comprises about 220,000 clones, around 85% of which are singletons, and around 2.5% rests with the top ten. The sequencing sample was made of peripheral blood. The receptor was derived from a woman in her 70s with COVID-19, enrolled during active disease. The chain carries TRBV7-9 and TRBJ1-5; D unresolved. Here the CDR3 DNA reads TGTGCCAGCGGGCTGGGCAGCCAGCCCCAGCATTTT. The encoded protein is CASGLGSQPQHF. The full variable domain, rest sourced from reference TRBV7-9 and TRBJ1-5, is DTGVSQNPRHKITKRGQNVTFRCDPISEHNRLYWYRQTLGQGPEFLTYFQNEAQLEKSRLLSDRFSAERPKGSFSTLEIQRTEQGDSAMYLCASGLGSQPQHFGDGTRLSIL.